The rows below give T cell receptor beta chains drawn from one sample of a study of regulatory T cells in long-lasting Graves disease. TCRdb ran MiXCR on the multiplex PCR reads and lists one entry per CDR3 protein. The data show some 370,000 distinct CDR3 sequences, around 21% seen once. The sample here was peripheral blood mononuclear cells (PBMCs), taken when the disease was refractory, from a patient treated with antithyroid drugs. The source of these receptors is a female donor with Graves disease. The conserved cysteine and the conserved F or W are not part of the CDR3 here. Each record gives: J gene, V gene, CDR3 protein.

J: TRBJ1-5
V: TRBV30
CDR3: AWSGGWSNQPQH

J: TRBJ1-1
V: TRBV6-5
CDR3: ASSYWAGEAF

J: TRBJ2-4
V: TRBV20-1
CDR3: SVIPGAAKNIQY

J: TRBJ1-2
V: TRBV12-3/TRBV12-4
CDR3: ASSPSGQAGYT

J: TRBJ2-7
V: TRBV13
CDR3: ASSKGRAVSYEQY

J: TRBJ1-2
V: TRBV6-1
CDR3: ASSNLTPYGYT

J: TRBJ2-7
V: TRBV12-3/TRBV12-4
CDR3: ASSGQHLLDEQY

J: TRBJ1-2
V: TRBV29-1
CDR3: SAEGADGYGYT

J: TRBJ2-1
V: TRBV5-1
CDR3: ASSLAASGSGEQF

J: TRBJ1-1
V: TRBV6-9
CDR3: ASSYPGAVAEAF

J: TRBJ1-2
V: TRBV29-1
CDR3: SVENGFSYGYT

J: TRBJ2-7
V: TRBV6-2/TRBV6-3
CDR3: ASSRGLYSYEQY

J: TRBJ2-7
V: TRBV12-5
CDR3: ASGLGGVYEQY

J: TRBJ2-5
V: TRBV27
CDR3: ASSLFGTGAYQETQY

J: TRBJ2-7
V: TRBV30
CDR3: AWSPTGKGEQY

J: TRBJ2-1
V: TRBV30
CDR3: AWSVVAVGSEQF

J: TRBJ1-4
V: TRBV3-1
CDR3: ASSQRVTNEKLF

J: TRBJ2-7
V: TRBV12-3/TRBV12-4
CDR3: ASSPDGTRGGEQY

J: TRBJ1-1
V: TRBV19
CDR3: ASSISSSSNTEAF

J: -
V: TRBV24-1
CDR3: ATSASGIGNEQF

J: TRBJ2-7
V: TRBV7-2
CDR3: ASSPMPKRGVYEQY

J: TRBJ1-4
V: TRBV20-1
CDR3: SARDPGATNEKLF

J: TRBJ1-5
V: TRBV12-3/TRBV12-4
CDR3: ASSLWTGGFSNQPQH

J: TRBJ2-7
V: TRBV6-2/TRBV6-3
CDR3: ATTVAVGSSYEQY

J: TRBJ2-2
V: TRBV6-1
CDR3: ASSSDRTTGELF

J: TRBJ1-2
V: TRBV9
CDR3: ASSAGPVYGYT

J: TRBJ2-1
V: TRBV2
CDR3: ASIQTRRATGNEQF

J: TRBJ1-1
V: TRBV20-1
CDR3: SARAGSGQGIGAF